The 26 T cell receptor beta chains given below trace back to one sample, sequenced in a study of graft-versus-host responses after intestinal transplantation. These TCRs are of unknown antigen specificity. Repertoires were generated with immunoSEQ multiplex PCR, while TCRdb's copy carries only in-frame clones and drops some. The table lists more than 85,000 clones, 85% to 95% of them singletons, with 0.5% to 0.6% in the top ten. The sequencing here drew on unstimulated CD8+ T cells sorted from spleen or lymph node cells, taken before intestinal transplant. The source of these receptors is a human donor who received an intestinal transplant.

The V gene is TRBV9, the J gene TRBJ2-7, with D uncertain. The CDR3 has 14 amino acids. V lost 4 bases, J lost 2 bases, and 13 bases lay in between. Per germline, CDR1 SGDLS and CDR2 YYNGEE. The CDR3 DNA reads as TGTGCCAGCAGCTCCCCTTTATGGCCCTACGAGCAGTACTTC. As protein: CASSSPLWPYEQYF.

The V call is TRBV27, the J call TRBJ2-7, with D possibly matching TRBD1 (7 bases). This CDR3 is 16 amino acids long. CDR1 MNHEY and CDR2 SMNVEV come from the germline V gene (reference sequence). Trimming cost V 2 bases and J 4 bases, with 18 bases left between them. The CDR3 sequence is CASSLQFQGGMYEQYF. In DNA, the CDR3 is TGTGCCAGCAGTTTACAATTCCAGGGGGGAATGTACGAGCAGTACTTC.

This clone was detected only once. The CDR3 DNA reads TGCGCCAGCAGTGAGTCGGACTTGGCCTACGAGCAGTACTTC. Protein sequence: CASSESDLAYEQYF. The V call is TRBV10-1, the J call TRBJ2-7; TRBD2 is a possible D gene (5 bases). The germline CDR1 and CDR2 sequences are WNHNN and SYGVQD (reference sequence). Trimming removed 0 bases from V and 2 bases from J, with 8 bases in between. The CDR3 covers 14 residues.

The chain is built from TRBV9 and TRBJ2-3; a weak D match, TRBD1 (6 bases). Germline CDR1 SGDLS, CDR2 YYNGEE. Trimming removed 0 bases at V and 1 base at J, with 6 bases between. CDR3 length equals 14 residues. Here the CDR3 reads CASSVEGGTDTQYF. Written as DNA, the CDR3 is TGTGCCAGCAGCGTAGAGGGGGGCACAGATACGCAGTATTTT.

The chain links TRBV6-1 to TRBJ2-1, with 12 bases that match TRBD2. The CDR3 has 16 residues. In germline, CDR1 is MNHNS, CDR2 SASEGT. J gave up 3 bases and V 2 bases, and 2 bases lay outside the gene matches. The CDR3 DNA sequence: TGTGCCAGCAGTGAAATGGGACTAGCGGGCTACAATGAGCAGTTCTTC. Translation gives CASSEMGLAGYNEQFF.

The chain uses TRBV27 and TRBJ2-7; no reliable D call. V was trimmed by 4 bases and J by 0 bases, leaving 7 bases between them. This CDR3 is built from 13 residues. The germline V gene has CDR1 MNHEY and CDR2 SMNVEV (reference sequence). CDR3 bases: TGTGCCAGCAGTTACGGGCTCTCCTACGAGCAGTACTTC. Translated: CASSYGLSYEQYF.

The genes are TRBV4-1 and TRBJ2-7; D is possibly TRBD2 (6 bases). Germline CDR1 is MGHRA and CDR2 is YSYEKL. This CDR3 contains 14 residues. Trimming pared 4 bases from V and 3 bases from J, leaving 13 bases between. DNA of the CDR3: TGCGCCAGCAGCCCCCAACCGGGGGACTACGAGCAGTACTTC. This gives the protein CASSPQPGDYEQYF.

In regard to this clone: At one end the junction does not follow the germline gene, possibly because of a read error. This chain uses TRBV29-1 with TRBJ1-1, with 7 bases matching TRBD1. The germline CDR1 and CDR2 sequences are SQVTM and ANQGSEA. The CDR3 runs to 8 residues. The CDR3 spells CSVQGGQF. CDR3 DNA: TGCAGCGTCCAGGGGGGCCAGTTT.

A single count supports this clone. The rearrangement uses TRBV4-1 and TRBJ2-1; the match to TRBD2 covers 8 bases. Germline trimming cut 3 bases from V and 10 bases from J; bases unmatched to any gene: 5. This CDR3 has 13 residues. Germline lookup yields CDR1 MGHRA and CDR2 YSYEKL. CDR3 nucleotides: TGCGCCAGCAGCCAGAGACTAGCGAGGGAGCAGTTCTTC. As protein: CASSQRLAREQFF.

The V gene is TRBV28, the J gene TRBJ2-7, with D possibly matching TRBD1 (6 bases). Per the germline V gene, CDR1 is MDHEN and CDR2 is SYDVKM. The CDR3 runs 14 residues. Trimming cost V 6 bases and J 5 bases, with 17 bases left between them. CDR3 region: CASRPWGQGHEQYF. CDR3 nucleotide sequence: TGTGCCAGCAGACCTTGGGGGCAGGGCCACGAGCAGTACTTC.

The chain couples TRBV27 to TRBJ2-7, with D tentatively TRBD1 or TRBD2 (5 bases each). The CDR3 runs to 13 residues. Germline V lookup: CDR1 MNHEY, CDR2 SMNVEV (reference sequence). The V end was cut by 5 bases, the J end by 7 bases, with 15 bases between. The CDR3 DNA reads TGTGCCAGCAGTGCATCCGGGGCCGCGGAGCAGTACTTC. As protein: CASSASGAAEQYF.

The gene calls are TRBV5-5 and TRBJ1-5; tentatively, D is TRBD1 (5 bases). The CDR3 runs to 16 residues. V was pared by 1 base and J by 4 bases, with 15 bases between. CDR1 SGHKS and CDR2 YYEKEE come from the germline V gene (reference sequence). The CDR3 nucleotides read TGTGCCAGCAGCTTGACGGGGCGAGGGCCAAATCAGCCCCAGCATTTT. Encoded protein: CASSLTGRGPNQPQHF.

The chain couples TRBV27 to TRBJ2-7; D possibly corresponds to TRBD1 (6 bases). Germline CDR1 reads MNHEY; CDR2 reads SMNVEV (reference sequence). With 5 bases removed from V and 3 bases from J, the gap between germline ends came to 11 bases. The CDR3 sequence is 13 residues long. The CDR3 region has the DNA TGTGCCAGCAGTACCTCGGACAGCTACGAGCAGTACTTC. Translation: CASSTSDSYEQYF.

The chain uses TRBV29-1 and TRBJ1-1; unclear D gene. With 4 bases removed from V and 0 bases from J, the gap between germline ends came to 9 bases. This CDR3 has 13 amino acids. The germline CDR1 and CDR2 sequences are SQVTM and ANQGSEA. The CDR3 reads CSVVSNLNTEAFF. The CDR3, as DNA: TGCAGCGTTGTATCCAACTTGAACACTGAAGCTTTCTTT.

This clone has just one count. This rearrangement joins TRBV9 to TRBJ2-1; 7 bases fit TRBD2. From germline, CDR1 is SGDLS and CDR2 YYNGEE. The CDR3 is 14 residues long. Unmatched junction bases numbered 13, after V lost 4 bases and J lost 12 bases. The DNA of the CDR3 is TGTGCCAGCAGCCCTGCGACCGGGGACTACGTGCAGTTCTTC. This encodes CASSPATGDYVQFF.

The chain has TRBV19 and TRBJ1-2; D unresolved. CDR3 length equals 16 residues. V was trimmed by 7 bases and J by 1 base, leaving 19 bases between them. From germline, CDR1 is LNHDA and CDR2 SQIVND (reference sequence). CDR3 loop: CASIRTPGRINYGYTF. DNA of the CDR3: TGTGCCAGTATACGGACCCCCGGGAGAATTAACTATGGCTACACCTTC.

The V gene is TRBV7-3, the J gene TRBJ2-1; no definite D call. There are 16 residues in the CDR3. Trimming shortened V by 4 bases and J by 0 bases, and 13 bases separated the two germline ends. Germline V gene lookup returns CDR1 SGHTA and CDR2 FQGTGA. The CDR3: CASSSISVRSYNEQFF. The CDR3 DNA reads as TGTGCCAGCAGCTCAATCTCTGTTCGCTCCTACAATGAGCAGTTCTTC.

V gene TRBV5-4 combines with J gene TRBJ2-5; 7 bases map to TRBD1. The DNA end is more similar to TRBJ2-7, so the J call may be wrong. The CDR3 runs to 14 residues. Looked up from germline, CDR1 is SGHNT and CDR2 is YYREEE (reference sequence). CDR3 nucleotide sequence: TGTGCCAGCAGCGACCGGGACAGCTCCTACGAGCAGTACTTC. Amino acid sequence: CASSDRDSSYEQYF.

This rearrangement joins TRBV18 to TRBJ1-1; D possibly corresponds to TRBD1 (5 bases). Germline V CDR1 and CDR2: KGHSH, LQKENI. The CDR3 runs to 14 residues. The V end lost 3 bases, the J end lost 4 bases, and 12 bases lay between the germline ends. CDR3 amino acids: CASSPEARGTEAFF. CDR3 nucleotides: TGTGCCAGCTCACCGGAAGCGAGGGGCACTGAAGCTTTCTTT.

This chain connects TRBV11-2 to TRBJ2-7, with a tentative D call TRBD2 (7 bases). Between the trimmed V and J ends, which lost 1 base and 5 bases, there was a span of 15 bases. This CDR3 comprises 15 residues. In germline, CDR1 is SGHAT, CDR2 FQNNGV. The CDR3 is CASSLARGAFHEQYF. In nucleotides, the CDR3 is TGTGCCAGCAGCTTAGCTCGGGGGGCGTTCCACGAGCAGTACTTC.

The CDR3 region has the DNA TGTGCCAGTACCCCAGGGGGCGCTGAAGCTTTCTTT. Its protein is CASTPGGAEAFF. V is TRBV19 and J is TRBJ1-1; 8 bases are shared with TRBD1. The junction had 4 bases not matched to a gene; V was cut back by 7 bases and J by 6 bases. Germline lookup yields CDR1 LNHDA and CDR2 SQIVND (reference sequence). CDR3 length: 12 residues. The full variable domain, completed using reference TRBV19 and TRBJ1-1, is DGGITQSPKYLFRKEGQNVTLSCEQNLNHDAMYWYRQDPGQGLRLIYYSQIVNDFQKGDIAEGYSVSREKKESFPLTVTSAQKNPTAFYLCASTPGGAEAFFGQGTRLTVV.

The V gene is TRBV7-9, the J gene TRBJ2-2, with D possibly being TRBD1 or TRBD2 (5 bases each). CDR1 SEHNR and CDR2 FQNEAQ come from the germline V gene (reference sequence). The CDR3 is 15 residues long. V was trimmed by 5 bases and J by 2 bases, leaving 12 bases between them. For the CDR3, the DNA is TGTGCCAGCAGCCCCCCGGGACCCAACACCGGGGAGCTGTTTTTT. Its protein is CASSPPGPNTGELFF.

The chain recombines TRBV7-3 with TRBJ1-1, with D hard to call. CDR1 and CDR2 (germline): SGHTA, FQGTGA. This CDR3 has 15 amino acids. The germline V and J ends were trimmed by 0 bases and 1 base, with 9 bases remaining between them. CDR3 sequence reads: CASSLTPGENTEAFF. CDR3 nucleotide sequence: TGTGCCAGCAGCTTAACCCCCGGGGAGAACACTGAAGCTTTCTTT. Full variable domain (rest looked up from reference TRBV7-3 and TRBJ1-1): GAGVSQTPSNKVTEKGKYVELRCDPISGHTALYWYRQSLGQGPEFLIYFQGTGAADDSGLPNDRFFAVRPEGSVSTLKIQRTERGDSAVYLCASSLTPGENTEAFFGQGTRLTVV.

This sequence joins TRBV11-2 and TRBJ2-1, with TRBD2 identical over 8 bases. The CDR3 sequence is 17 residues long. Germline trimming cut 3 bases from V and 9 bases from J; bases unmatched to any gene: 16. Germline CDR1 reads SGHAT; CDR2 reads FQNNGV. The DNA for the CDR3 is TGTGCCAGCAGCTTTTTCCCGGGACTAGAGCGGAAGGCTGAGCAGTTCTTC. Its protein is CASSFFPGLERKAEQFF.

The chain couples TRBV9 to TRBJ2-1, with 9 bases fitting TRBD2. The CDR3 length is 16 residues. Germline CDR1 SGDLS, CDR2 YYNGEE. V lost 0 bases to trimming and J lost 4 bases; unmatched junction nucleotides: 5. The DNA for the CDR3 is TGTGCCAGCAGCGTAGAGTGGCTAGCGGGGTACAATGAGCAGTTCTTC. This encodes CASSVEWLAGYNEQFF.

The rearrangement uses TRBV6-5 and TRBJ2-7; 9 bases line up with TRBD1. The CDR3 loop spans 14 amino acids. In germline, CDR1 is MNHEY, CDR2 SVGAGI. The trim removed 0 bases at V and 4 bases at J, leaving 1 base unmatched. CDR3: CASSYSTGGYEQYF. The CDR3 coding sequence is TGTGCCAGCAGTTACTCGACAGGGGGATACGAGCAGTACTTC.